This T cell receptor beta chain is from a study of naive and memory T cell subsets. This clonotype was recorded at least ten times. Separate alpha and beta amplification began at the second PCR step. An equimolar mix of two oligonucleotides served as the beta constant-region primer for TRBC1 and TRBC2. The ligated cDNA underwent four PCR rounds using SP2 and nested alpha and beta constant-region primers. TCRdb analysed the UMI-ligation and nested PCR reads with MiXCR anew, one entry per CDR3 protein. Of roughly 17,000 distinct CDR3 sequences in the sample, approximately 9.4% were seen once. Trimming cost V 0 bases and J 5 bases; bases outside gene matches: 14. Per germline, CDR1 LGHNA and CDR2 YSLEER. This CDR3 has 21 amino acids.

This sequence was found in a human donor in good health. The genes are TRBV4-3 and TRBJ2-3; TRBD2 agrees at 16 bases. The sample taken for sequencing was central memory CD8+ T cells from blood. CDR3: CASSQDRLSGTSGGAGDTQYF. DNA of the CDR3: TGCGCCAGCAGCCAAGATCGGCTCTCCGGGACTAGCGGGGGGGCCGGAGATACGCAGTATTTT.